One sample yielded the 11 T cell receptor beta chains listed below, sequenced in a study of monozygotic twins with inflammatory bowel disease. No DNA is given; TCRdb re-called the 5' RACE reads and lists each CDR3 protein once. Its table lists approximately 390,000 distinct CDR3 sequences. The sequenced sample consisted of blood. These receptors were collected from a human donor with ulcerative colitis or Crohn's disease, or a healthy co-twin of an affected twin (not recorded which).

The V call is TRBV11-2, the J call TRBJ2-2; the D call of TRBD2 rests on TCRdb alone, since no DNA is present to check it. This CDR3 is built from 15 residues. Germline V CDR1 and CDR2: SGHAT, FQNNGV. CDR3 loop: CASSTLAGSTGELFF.

CDR3 residues: CASSSAAGNVLNEQFF. The rearrangement joins TRBV6-5 to TRBJ2-1; TCRdb returns TRBD2, unconfirmable since there is no DNA. CDR1 MNHEY and CDR2 SVGAGI come from the germline V gene. CDR3 length: 16 amino acids.

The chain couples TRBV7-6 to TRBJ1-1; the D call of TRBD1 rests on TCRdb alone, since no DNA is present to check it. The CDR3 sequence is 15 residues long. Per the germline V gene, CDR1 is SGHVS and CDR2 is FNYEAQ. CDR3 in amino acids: CASSLPDRSNTEAFF.

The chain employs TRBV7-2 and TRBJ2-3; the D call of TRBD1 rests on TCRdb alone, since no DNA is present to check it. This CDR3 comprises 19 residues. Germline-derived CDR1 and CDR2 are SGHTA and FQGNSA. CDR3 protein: CASSLGPPWRGSITDTQYF.

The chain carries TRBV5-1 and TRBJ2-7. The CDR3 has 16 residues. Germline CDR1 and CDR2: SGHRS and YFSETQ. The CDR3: CASSLVGRQGSYEQYF.

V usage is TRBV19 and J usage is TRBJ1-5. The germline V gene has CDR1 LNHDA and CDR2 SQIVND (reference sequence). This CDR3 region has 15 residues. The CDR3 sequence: CASSIWPTGNQPQHF.

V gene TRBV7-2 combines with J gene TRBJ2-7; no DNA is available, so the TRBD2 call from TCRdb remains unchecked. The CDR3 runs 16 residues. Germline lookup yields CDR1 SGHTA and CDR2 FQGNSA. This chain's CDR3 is CASSLASAGGGYEQYF.

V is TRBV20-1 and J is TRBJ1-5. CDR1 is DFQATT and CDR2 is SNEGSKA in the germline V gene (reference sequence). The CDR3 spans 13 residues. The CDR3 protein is CSALQGLGQPQHF.

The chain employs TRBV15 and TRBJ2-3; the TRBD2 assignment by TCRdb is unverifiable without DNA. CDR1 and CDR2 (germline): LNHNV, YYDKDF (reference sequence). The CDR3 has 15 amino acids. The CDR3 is CATSIAGEGTDTQYF.

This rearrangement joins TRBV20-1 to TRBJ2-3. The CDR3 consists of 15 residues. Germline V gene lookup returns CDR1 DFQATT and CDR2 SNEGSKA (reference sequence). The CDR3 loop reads CSANKKIVSTDTQYF.

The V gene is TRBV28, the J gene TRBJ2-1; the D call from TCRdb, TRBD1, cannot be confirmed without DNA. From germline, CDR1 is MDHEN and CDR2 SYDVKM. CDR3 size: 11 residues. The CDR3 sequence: CASSFTGGQFF.